These T cell receptor beta chains were read from a single sample in a study of T cells in Graves' hyperthyroidism and ophthalmopathy. TCRdb itself ran the multiplex PCR reads through MiXCR, one entry per CDR3 protein. There are 500,000 or so distinct CDR3 sequences in the sample; roughly a sixth occur only once, and 17% lies in the top ten. Sequencing used blood. Receptors originate from a woman younger than 35 with Graves' ophthalmopathy. Each CDR3 is given with its conserved first and last residue. D genes are given only for firm matches. For some rows the clone size is stated as once, few or many, or as a class when expanded; others skip it.

D: .
size: .
V: TRBV13
J: TRBJ1-3
DNA: TGTGCCAGCAGTTACGAGGGTTTGTCTGGAAACACCATATATTTT
CDR3: CASSYEGLSGNTIYF

D: .
size: many
V: TRBV20-1
J: TRBJ1-2
DNA: TGCAGTGCCCCTCTCTTACGGTCCGGCAGGAACTATGGCTACACCTTC
CDR3: CSAPLLRSGRNYGYTF

D: TRBD2
size: many
V: TRBV27
J: TRBJ2-3
DNA: TGTGCCAGCAGTTTAGTAGGGGGACTAGCGTTCACAGATACGCAGTATTTT
CDR3: CASSLVGGLAFTDTQYF

D: TRBD1
size: .
V: TRBV29-1
J: TRBJ2-2
DNA: TGCAGCGTTGAATGGGGGACAGGGGGCATCACCGGGGAGCTGTTTTTT
CDR3: CSVEWGTGGITGELFF

D: TRBD1
size: few
V: TRBV9
J: TRBJ1-4
DNA: TGTGCCAGCAGCGGTTATGCAGGGGGGCCTAATGAAAAACTGTTTTTT
CDR3: CASSGYAGGPNEKLFF

D: TRBD1
size: few
V: TRBV28
J: TRBJ2-2
DNA: TGTGCCTCCATTGGCGGGACAGGCTACACCGGGGAGCTGTTTTTT
CDR3: CASIGGTGYTGELFF

D: TRBD1
size: many
V: TRBV20-1
J: TRBJ1-1
DNA: TGCAGTGCCACTTCACAGGGGAGGCGAACTGAAGCTTTCTTT
CDR3: CSATSQGRRTEAFF

D: TRBD2
size: .
V: TRBV6-2/TRBV6-3
J: TRBJ2-7
DNA: TGTGCCAGCAGTTACCTAGCGGCCCTAGGAGAGCAGTACTTC
CDR3: CASSYLAALGEQYF

D: .
size: .
V: TRBV9
J: TRBJ2-3
DNA: TGTGCCAGCAGCGTAGGTTCTGAGCTTACGCAGTATTTT
CDR3: CASSVGSELTQYF

D: .
size: many
V: TRBV28
J: TRBJ1-1
DNA: TGTGCCAGCAGCGACACTGAAGCTTTCTTT
CDR3: CASSDTEAFF

D: TRBD1
size: few
V: TRBV19
J: TRBJ1-2
DNA: TGTGCCAGCAGCATGGGACAGGGCTATGGCTACACCTTC
CDR3: CASSMGQGYGYTF

D: .
size: few
V: TRBV4-1
J: TRBJ1-1
DNA: TGCGCCAGCAGCCACAGGGTTTACACTGAAGCTTTCTTT
CDR3: CASSHRVYTEAFF

D: .
size: many
V: TRBV6-6
J: TRBJ1-1
DNA: TGTGCCAGCAGTTACTCTAGGGCAGGGGAAATGAACACTGAAGCTTTCTTT
CDR3: CASSYSRAGEMNTEAFF

D: .
size: many
V: TRBV30
J: TRBJ2-1
DNA: TGTGCCTGGGGAGTAGGGGGGGGTTCCTACAATGAGCAGTTCTTC
CDR3: CAWGVGGGSYNEQFF

D: TRBD2
size: .
V: TRBV15
J: TRBJ2-5
DNA: TGTGCCACCAGCAGAGAGTCTTTCTCGGGAGGCCGGGAGACCCAGTACTTC
CDR3: CATSRESFSGGRETQYF

D: .
size: many
V: TRBV6-1
J: TRBJ2-1
DNA: TGTGCCAGCGGAGGTCTTCGGGCACGAGGAACGAATGAGCAGTTCTTC
CDR3: CASGGLRARGTNEQFF

D: .
size: .
V: TRBV13
J: TRBJ1-4
DNA: TGTGCCAGCAGCTTGGGCCGGGTGGGTGAAAAACTGTTTTTT
CDR3: CASSLGRVGEKLFF

D: .
size: .
V: TRBV30
J: TRBJ1-4
DNA: TGTGCCTCACTTACAACTAATGAAAAACTGTTTTTT
CDR3: CASLTTNEKLFF

D: .
size: .
V: TRBV29-1
J: TRBJ1-5
DNA: TGCAGCGTTGGTACAAGGGTCGAGCAGCCCCAGCATTTT
CDR3: CSVGTRVEQPQHF

D: TRBD1
size: many
V: TRBV7-8
J: TRBJ2-1
DNA: TGTGCCAGCAGCTTTGGACAGGGGGATGAGCAGTTCTTC
CDR3: CASSFGQGDEQFF

D: .
size: many
V: TRBV2
J: TRBJ1-2
DNA: TGTGCCAGCAGTGCAGCAAGCTATGGCTACACCTTC
CDR3: CASSAASYGYTF

D: .
size: many
V: TRBV15
J: TRBJ1-5
DNA: TGTGCCACCAGCAGAGATTTACGGATCAATCAGCCCCAGCATTTT
CDR3: CATSRDLRINQPQHF